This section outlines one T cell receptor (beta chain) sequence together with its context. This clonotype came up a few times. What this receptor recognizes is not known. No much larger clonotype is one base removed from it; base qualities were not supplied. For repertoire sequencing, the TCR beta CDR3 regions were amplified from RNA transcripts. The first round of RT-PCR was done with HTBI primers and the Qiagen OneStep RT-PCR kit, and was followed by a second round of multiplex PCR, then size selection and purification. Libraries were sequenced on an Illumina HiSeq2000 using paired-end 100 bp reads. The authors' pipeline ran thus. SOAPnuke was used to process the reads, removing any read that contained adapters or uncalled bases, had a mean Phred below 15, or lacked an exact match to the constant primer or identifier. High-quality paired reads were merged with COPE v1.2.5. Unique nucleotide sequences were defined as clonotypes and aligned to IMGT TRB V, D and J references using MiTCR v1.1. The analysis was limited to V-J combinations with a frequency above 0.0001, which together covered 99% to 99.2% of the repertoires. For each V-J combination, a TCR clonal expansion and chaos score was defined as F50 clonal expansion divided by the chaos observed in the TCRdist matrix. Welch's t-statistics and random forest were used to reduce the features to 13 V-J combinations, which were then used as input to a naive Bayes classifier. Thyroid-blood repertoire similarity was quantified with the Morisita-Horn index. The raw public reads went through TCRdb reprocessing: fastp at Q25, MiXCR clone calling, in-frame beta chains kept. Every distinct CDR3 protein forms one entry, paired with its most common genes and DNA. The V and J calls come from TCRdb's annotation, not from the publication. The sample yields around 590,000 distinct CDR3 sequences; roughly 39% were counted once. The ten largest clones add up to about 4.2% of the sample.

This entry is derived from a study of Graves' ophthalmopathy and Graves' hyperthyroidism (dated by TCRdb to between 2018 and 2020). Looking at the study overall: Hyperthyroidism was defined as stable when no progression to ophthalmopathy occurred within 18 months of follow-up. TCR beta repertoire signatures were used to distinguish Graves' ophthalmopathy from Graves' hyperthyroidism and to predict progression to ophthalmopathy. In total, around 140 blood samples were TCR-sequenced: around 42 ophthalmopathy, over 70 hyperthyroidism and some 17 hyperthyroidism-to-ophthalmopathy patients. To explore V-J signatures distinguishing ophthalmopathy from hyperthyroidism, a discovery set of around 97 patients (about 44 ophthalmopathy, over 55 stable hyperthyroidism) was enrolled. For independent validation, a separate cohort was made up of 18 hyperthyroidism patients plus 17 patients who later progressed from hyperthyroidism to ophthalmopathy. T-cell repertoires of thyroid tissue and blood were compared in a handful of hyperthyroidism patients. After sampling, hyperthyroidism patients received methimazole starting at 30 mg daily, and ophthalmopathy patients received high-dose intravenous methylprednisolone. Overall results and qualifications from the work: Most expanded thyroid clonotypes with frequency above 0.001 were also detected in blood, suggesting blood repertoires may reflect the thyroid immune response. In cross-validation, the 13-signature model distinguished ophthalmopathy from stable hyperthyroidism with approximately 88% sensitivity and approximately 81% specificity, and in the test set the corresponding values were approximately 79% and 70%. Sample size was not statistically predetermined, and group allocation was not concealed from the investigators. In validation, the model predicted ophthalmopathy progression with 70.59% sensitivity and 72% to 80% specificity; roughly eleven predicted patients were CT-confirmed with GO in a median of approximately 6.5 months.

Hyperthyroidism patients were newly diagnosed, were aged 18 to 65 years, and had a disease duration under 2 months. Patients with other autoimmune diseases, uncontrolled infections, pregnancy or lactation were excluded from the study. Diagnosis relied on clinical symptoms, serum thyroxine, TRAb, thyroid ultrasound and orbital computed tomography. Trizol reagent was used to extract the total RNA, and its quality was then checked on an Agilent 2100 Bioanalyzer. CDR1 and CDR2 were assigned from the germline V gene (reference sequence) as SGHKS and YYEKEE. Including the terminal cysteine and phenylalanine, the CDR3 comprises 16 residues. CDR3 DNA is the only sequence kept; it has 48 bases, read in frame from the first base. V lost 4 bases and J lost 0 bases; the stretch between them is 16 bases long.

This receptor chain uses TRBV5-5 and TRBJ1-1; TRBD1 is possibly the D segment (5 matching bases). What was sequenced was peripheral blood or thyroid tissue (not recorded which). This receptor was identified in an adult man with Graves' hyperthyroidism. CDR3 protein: CASSMELTAMNTEAFF. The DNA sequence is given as TGTGCCAGCAGCATGGAGCTGACAGCGATGAACACTGAAGCTTTCTTT.